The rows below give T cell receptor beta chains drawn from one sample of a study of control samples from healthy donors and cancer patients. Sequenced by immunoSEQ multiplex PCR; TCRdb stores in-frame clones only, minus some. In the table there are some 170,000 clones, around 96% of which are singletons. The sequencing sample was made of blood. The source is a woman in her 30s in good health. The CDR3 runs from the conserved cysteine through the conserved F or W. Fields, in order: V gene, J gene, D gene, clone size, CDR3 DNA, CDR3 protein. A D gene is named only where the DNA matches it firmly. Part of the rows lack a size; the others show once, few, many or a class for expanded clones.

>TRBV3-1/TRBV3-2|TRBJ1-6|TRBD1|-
TGTGCCAGCAGACCCCAGGGGGTTTCACCCCTCCACTTT
CASRPQGVSPLHF
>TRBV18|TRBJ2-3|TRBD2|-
TGTGCCAGCTCACCCCAGGCCCCTAGCGGGGGGGCCGGTGGAGAGAAAGATACGCAGTATTTT
CASSPQAPSGGAGGEKDTQYF
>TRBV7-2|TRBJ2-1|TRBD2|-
TGTGCCAGCAGCTTACTAGCGGGAGCTGGGATGAATGAGCAGTTCTTC
CASSLLAGAGMNEQFF
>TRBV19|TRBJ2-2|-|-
TGTGCCACCATGTACGGGGGTTTCACCGGGGAGCTGTTTTTT
CATMYGGFTGELFF
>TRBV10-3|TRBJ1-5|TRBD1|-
TGTGCCATCAGGGGGACAGGGGAAGGCAATCAGCCCCAGCATTTT
CAIRGTGEGNQPQHF
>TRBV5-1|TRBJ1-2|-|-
TGCGCCAGCAGCCGCACAGGGAGCGACTATGGCTACACCTTC
CASSRTGSDYGYTF
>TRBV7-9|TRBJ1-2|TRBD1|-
TGTGCCAGCAGCAACGACAGGGTTGGCTACACCTTC
CASSNDRVGYTF
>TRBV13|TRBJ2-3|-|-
TGTGCCAGCAGCTTAAGGGGGACAGATACGCAGTATTTT
CASSLRGTDTQYF
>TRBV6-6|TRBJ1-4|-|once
TGTGCCAGCAGTTACTCGATGGGTATCGCCCTTGAAAAACTGTTTTTT
CASSYSMGIALEKLFF
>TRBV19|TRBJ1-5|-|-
TGTGCCAGTAGTATCGGACATAGAAGCAATCAGCCCCAGCATTTT
CASSIGHRSNQPQHF
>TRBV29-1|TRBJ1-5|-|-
TGCAGCGCCCGGGTAGGTCCCAATCAGCCCCAGCATTTT
CSARVGPNQPQHF
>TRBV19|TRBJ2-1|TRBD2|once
TGTGCCAGTAGTAGGGGGGGTTACAATGAGCAGTTCTTC
CASSRGGYNEQFF
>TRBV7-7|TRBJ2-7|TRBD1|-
TGTGCTAGCAGCTTCGGGACAGGGGGGTACGAGCAGTACTTC
CASSFGTGGYEQYF
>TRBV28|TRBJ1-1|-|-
TGTGCCAGCAACGCTCCCGGGAACACTGAAGCTTTCTTT
CASNAPGNTEAFF
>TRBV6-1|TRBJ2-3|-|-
TGTGCCAGCAGTGAAGGTCACAGGGTGGGTAGCACAGATACGCAGTATTTT
CASSEGHRVGSTDTQYF
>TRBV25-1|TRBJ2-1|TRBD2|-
TGTGCCAGCAGTGACCGCCGACTAGCGGGGCGCTCCTACAATGAGCAGTTCTTC
CASSDRRLAGRSYNEQFF
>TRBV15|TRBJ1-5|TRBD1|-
TGTGCCACCAGCACCCGGACAGGGGTCCAGCCCCAGCATTTT
CATSTRTGVQPQHF
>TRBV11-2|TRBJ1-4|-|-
TGTGCCAGCAGCTACGATTGGGCAACTAATGAAAAACTGTTTTTT
CASSYDWATNEKLFF
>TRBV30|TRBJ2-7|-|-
TGTGCCTGGACCCAAGGGGGGGCAGGGTTAACCTACGAGCAGTACTTC
CAWTQGGAGLTYEQYF
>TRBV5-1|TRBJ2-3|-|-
TGCGCCAGCAGCTCCGGGGGGCTCACAGATACGCAGTATTTT
CASSSGGLTDTQYF
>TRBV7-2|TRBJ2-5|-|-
TGTGCCAGCAGCTTAGCCCAGACTAGGCGAGAGACCCAGTACTTC
CASSLAQTRRETQYF
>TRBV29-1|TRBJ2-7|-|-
TGCAGCGTTGAAGTAGTCAGCCACGAGCAGTACTTC
CSVEVVSHEQYF
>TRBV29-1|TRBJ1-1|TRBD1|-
TGCAGCGTCCGACAGGGGACCGGCACTGAAGCTTTCTTT
CSVRQGTGTEAFF
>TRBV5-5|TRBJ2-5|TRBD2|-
TGTGCCAGCAGCCCGGGACTAGCGGGGTTGGGGGCCCAAGAGACCCAGTACTTC
CASSPGLAGLGAQETQYF
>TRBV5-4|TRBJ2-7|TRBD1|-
TGTGCCAGCAGCCCATCAGCCAGGACAGGGGGCTACGAGCAGTACTTC
CASSPSARTGGYEQYF
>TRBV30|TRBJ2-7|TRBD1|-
TGTGCCTGGAGTGGGAGGACAGGGCAGTACTTC
CAWSGRTGQYF
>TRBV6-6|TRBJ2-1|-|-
TGTGCCAGCAGTTACTCGTTCTACAATGAGCAGTTCTTC
CASSYSFYNEQFF
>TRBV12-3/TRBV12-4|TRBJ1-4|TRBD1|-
TGTGCCAGCAGTTTGGGACAGGGTGAAAAACTGTTTTTT
CASSLGQGEKLFF
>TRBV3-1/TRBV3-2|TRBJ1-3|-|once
TGTGCCAGCAGCCAACGAGGGCAGCACACCATATATTTT
CASSQRGQHTIYF
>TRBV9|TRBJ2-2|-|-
TGTGCCAGCAGCGTAGTCGGGACCGGGGAGCTGTTTTTT
CASSVVGTGELFF
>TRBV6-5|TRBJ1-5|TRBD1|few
TGTGCCAGCAGCCCGGACAGGGACGAAAATCAGCCCCAGCATTTT
CASSPDRDENQPQHF
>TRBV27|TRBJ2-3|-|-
TGTGCCAGCAGTTTAAGGCTCCTCACAGATACGCAGTATTTT
CASSLRLLTDTQYF
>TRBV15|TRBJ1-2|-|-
TGTGCCACCAGCAGATCCCAGGGAGTGGAGGGCTACACCTTC
CATSRSQGVEGYTF
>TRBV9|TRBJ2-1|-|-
TGTGCCAGCAGCCCCTTTCTCCATGAGCAGTTCTTC
CASSPFLHEQFF
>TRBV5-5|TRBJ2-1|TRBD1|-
TGTGCCAGCAGCGCCGGGACAGGGGGCCACAATGAGCAGTTCTTC
CASSAGTGGHNEQFF
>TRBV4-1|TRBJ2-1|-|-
TGCGCCAGCAGCCAGCAGGGGGGGGCCCTACCTGAGCAGTTCTTC
CASSQQGGALPEQFF
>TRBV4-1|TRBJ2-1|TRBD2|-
TGCGCCAGCAGCCCCGGAGTTAGCGGGGGGGCCCCTAAGCACAATGAGCAGTTCTTC
CASSPGVSGGAPKHNEQFF
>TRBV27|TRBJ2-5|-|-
TGTGCCAGCAGTTTGCACGCAGGGGGGGGGCAGGAGACCCAGTACTTC
CASSLHAGGGQETQYF
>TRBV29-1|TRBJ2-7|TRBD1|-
TGCAGCGTTGAAATAGGGACAGAAACCTACGAGCAGTACTTC
CSVEIGTETYEQYF
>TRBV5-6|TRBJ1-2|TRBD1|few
TGTGCCAGCAGCTCCCGGGACAGGGGAAACTATGGCTACACCTTC
CASSSRDRGNYGYTF
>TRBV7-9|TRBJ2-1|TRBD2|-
TGTGCCAGCAGCCTCGTACTAGCGGGAGGGCCAAGTGAGCAGTTCTTC
CASSLVLAGGPSEQFF
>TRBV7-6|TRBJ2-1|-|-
TGTGCCAGCAGCTTATCCTCACAGAAAAGCTACAATGAGCAGTTCTTC
CASSLSSQKSYNEQFF
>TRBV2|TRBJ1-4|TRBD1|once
TGTGCCAGCAGTGAAGCTTTGGGACAGGGGAACGAAAAACTGTTTTTT
CASSEALGQGNEKLFF
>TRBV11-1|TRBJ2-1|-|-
TGTGCCAGCAGCATTACAGGGTATGAGCAGTTCTTC
CASSITGYEQFF
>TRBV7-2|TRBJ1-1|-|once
TGTGCCAGCAGCGATACAGGGCGGACTGAAGCTTTCTTT
CASSDTGRTEAFF
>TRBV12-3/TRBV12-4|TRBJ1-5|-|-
TGTGCCAGCAGGTCTTATAGCAATCAGCCCCAGCATTTT
CASRSYSNQPQHF
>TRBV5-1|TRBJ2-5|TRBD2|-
TGCGCCAGCAAGCGGGAGGCACATCAAGAGACCCAGTACTTC
CASKREAHQETQYF
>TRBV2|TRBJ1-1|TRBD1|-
TGTGCCAGCAGTCGAGCAAGGGACAGGAACACTGAAGCTTTCTTT
CASSRARDRNTEAFF
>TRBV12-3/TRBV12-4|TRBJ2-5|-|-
TGTGCCAGCACCTGGGTGGGCCCGGAGACCCAGTACTTC
CASTWVGPETQYF
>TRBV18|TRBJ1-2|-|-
TGTGCCAGCTCACCTCAACAGGCTAACTATGGCTACACCTTC
CASSPQQANYGYTF
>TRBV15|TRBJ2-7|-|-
TGTGCCACCAGCAGAGACAGAGACTACGAGCAGTACTTC
CATSRDRDYEQYF
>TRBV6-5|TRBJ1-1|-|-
TGTGCCAGCAGTTACTCGGGCAGGGCCAACACTGAAGCTTTCTTT
CASSYSGRANTEAFF
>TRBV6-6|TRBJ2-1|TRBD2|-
TGTGCCAGCAGTGCGGGGGGGGGTAGGAATGAGCAGTTCTTC
CASSAGGGRNEQFF
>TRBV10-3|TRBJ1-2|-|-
TGTGCCATCAGTGAGTCACCAGTAAACTATGGCTACACCTTC
CAISESPVNYGYTF
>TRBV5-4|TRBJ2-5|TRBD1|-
TGTGCCAGCAGCCAGACAGGGAAAGAGACCCAGTACTTC
CASSQTGKETQYF
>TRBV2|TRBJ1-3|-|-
TGTGCCAGCAGCCGGGACGGAATTTCTGGAAACACCATATATTTT
CASSRDGISGNTIYF